This T cell receptor (beta chain) was sequenced in a study of blood T cell repertoires in COVID-19. Sequenced by immunoSEQ multiplex PCR; TCRdb stores in-frame clones only, minus some. The sample lists 130,000 to 150,000 clones; approximately 92% were seen once. The sequence was obtained from a woman aged 60 to 75 with active COVID-19. The sequencing sample was made of peripheral blood.

The CDR3 DNA reads as TGTGCCAGCAGTTACCTCGTTGGACAGGGGGAGGAGGAGCAGTTCTTC. Encoded protein: CASSYLVGQGEEEQFF. J is TRBJ2-1 and V is TRBV6-2 or TRBV6-3; 10 bases are shared with TRBD1. CDR1 is MNHEY, CDR2 SVGEGT, per germline. V shed 2 bases, J shed 10 bases, and the junction held 11 bases outside the gene matches. The CDR3 length is 16 residues.